What follows are 25 T cell receptor beta chains derived from one specimen sequenced in a study of PD-1 blockade in classical Hodgkin lymphoma. Profiling relied on immunoSEQ multiplex PCR, and the TCRdb table lists in-frame clones only, not all of them. The sample lists around 13,000 clones, around 80% occurring once. The time point was: cycle 4 day 1 (C4D1), after less than 7 weeks of nivolumab. Every one of the patients relapsed after autologous stem cell transplantation (brentuximab vedotin exposure was variable). The sample in question was peripheral blood mononuclear cells (PBMCs), obtained before the fourth cycle of nivolumab. The receptors stem from a human donor with classical Hodgkin lymphoma.

A few counts support this clone. The chain couples TRBV15 to TRBJ1-3; 9 bases agree with TRBD1. CDR3 length equals 15 residues. In germline, CDR1 is LNHNV, CDR2 YYDKDF (reference sequence). J lost 8 bases, V lost 3 bases, and 8 bases had no gene match. CDR3 sequence reads: CATSSRDRVRDTIYF. For the CDR3, the DNA is TGTGCCACCAGCAGCCGGGACAGGGTTAGGGACACCATATATTTT.

The chain links TRBV2 to TRBJ1-1, with D possibly matching TRBD1 (5 bases). The CDR3 has 16 residues. CDR1 and CDR2 (germline): SNHLY, FYNNEI. The ends were cut back, 3 bases at V and 1 base at J, with 15 bases in the middle. This chain's CDR3 is CASSEVPGVGNTEAFF. The DNA of the CDR3 is TGTGCCAGCAGTGAGGTGCCGGGGGTGGGGAACACTGAAGCTTTCTTT.

The chain couples TRBV7-2 to TRBJ1-3; D unclear. The CDR3 spans 15 residues. The germline V gene encodes CDR1 SGHTA and CDR2 FQGNSA. The germline V and J ends were trimmed by 1 base and 0 bases, with 7 bases remaining between them. The CDR3 DNA reads as TGTGCCAGCAGCTTAGGGCCATCCTCTGGAAACACCATATATTTT. This encodes CASSLGPSSGNTIYF.

The J gene is TRBJ2-2, the V gene TRBV7-2, with D possibly TRBD2 on 5 matching bases. Germline V gene sequence: CDR1 SGHTA, CDR2 FQGNSA. Trimming took off 5 bases at V and 3 bases at J, with 16 bases between the two ends. CDR3 length: 16 residues. The CDR3 DNA follows: TGTGCCAGCAGCCAGTCTCGGGGTTTTGACACCGGGGAGCTGTTTTTT. It encodes CASSQSRGFDTGELFF. The complete variable domain, with remaining parts taken from reference TRBV7-2 and TRBJ2-2, reads GAGVSQSPSNKVTEKGKDVELRCDPISGHTALYWYRQSLGQGLEFLIYFQGNSAPDKSGLPSDRFSAERTGGSVSTLTIQRTQQEDSAVYLCASSQSRGFDTGELFFGEGSRLTVL.

V usage is TRBV4-1 and J usage is TRBJ2-1, with D possibly being TRBD1 or TRBD2 (6 bases each). In germline, CDR1 is MGHRA, CDR2 YSYEKL. CDR3 size: 16 residues. V shed 4 bases and J shed 4 bases, with 17 bases lying between them. CDR3 in DNA: TGCGCCAGCAGCCGTCCTCTGCGGGACACATACAATGAGCAGTTCTTC. Its translation: CASSRPLRDTYNEQFF.

The chain uses TRBV28 and TRBJ1-2, with unresolved D. V was shortened by 3 bases and J by 3 bases, with 11 bases between the two germline ends. CDR3 length: 14 residues. Germline V CDR1 and CDR2: MDHEN, SYDVKM. The CDR3 region is CASSFEGMDYGYTF. CDR3 DNA: TGTGCCAGCAGTTTCGAAGGGATGGACTATGGCTACACCTTC.

This rearrangement joins TRBV7-2 to TRBJ1-1; D is unclear. Germline V gene lookup returns CDR1 SGHTA and CDR2 FQGNSA. The ends were cut back, 4 bases at V and 7 bases at J, with 13 bases in the middle. The CDR3 extends over 13 amino acids. The CDR3 DNA is TGTGCCAGCAGCTATCAGTCTTCCCTTGAAGCTTTCTTT. Its protein product is CASSYQSSLEAFF.

This sequence joins TRBV6-1 and TRBJ1-5, with 9 bases identical to TRBD1. The CDR3 consists of 18 residues. Germline V gene sequence: CDR1 MNHNS, CDR2 SASEGT. The V segment lost 3 bases and the J segment 10 bases; nucleotides outside the gene matches: 19. The CDR3 sequence is CASSDAGQGPLSVHPQHF. The CDR3 nucleotides read TGTGCCAGCAGTGACGCGGGACAGGGACCCCTTAGTGTCCATCCCCAGCATTTT.

This clone came up a few times. The chain couples TRBV5-4 to TRBJ2-5; the D gene is possibly TRBD1 (6 bases). The CDR3 has 15 residues. Germline V gene lookup returns CDR1 SGHNT and CDR2 YYREEE (reference sequence). V was clipped by 2 bases and J by 2 bases, with 13 bases between them. The CDR3 loop is CASSFARTAQETQYF. CDR3 in DNA: TGTGCCAGCAGCTTCGCGAGGACAGCGCAAGAGACCCAGTACTTC.

This clone has a single count. The chain uses TRBV4-3 and TRBJ1-1; D may be TRBD1 (5 bases). CDR1 LGHNA and CDR2 YSLEER come from the germline V gene. The CDR3 is 15 amino acids. Between the trimmed V and J ends, which lost 0 bases and 3 bases, there was a span of 11 bases. The CDR3 region is CASSQDEPGDTEAFF. DNA of the CDR3: TGCGCCAGCAGCCAAGATGAGCCGGGGGACACTGAAGCTTTCTTT.

The V call is TRBV9, the J call TRBJ1-1; TRBD1 might be the D (6 bases). This CDR3 has 15 amino acids. V gave up 0 bases and J gave up 7 bases, with 16 bases separating them. Germline values: CDR1 SGDLS, CDR2 YYNGEE. The CDR3 protein is CASSVAPGEIGEAFF. The CDR3 nucleotides are TGTGCCAGCAGCGTAGCTCCAGGGGAAATCGGTGAAGCTTTCTTT.

J is TRBJ1-1 and V is TRBV28; 11 bases align to TRBD1. Germline V gene sequence: CDR1 MDHEN, CDR2 SYDVKM. There are 16 residues in the CDR3. Unmatched junction bases numbered 7, after V lost 3 bases and J lost 4 bases. The CDR3 DNA reads TGTGCCAGCAGTTTGGGACAGGGGGGTGGGGGCACTGAAGCTTTCTTT. The encoded protein is CASSLGQGGGGTEAFF.

The chain employs TRBV7-9 and TRBJ2-1, with D perhaps TRBD2 (5 bases). Germline V gene data show CDR1 as SEHNR and CDR2 as FQNEAQ (reference sequence). V shed 6 bases and J shed 9 bases, with 15 bases lying between them. This CDR3 region has 13 residues. DNA for the CDR3: TGTGCCAGCAGTCTAGGATTCGGGGTTGAGCAGTTCTTC. It is translated as CASSLGFGVEQFF.

CDR3 DNA: TGTGCCAGCAGTTCCAGACCCAGCTCTGGAAACACCATATATTTT. Residues: CASSSRPSSGNTIYF. The chain is built from TRBV28 and TRBJ1-3; D is unclear. The CDR3 runs 15 residues. Per germline, CDR1 MDHEN and CDR2 SYDVKM. Trimming stripped 4 bases from V and 0 bases from J, with 10 bases between.

The rearrangement joins TRBV9 to TRBJ2-1; tentative D call: TRBD1 (5 bases). Trimming pared 2 bases from V and 9 bases from J, leaving 12 bases between. Germline loops: CDR1 SGDLS, CDR2 YYNGEE. The CDR3 runs 13 residues. CDR3 residues: CASSVDGASEQFF. In DNA, the CDR3 is TGTGCCAGCAGCGTTGATGGGGCTAGTGAGCAGTTCTTC.

The chain links TRBV30 to TRBJ2-2; the D is unclear. This CDR3 has 10 amino acids. Trimming removed 3 bases from V and 7 bases from J, with 3 bases in between. Germline CDR1 is GTSNPN and CDR2 is SVGIG (reference sequence). The CDR3 here is CAWSNGELFF. For the CDR3, the DNA is TGTGCCTGGAGCAACGGGGAGCTGTTTTTT.

The rearrangement links TRBV9 to TRBJ1-1, with 7 bases aligning to TRBD1. The J segment lost 5 bases and the V segment lost 0 bases, leaving 4 bases of the junction unmatched. This CDR3 is built from 14 residues. Germline CDR1 is SGDLS and CDR2 is YYNGEE. CDR3 loop: CASSVEETGTEAFF. CDR3 nucleotides: TGTGCCAGCAGCGTAGAGGAGACAGGGACTGAAGCTTTCTTT.

The chain recombines TRBV4-3 with TRBJ2-7; 7 nucleotides agree with TRBD2. CDR1 and CDR2 from the germline V gene are LGHNA and YSLEER. The junction had 10 bases not matched to a gene; V was cut back by 3 bases and J by 5 bases. The CDR3 is made up of 15 amino acids. In DNA form, the CDR3 reads TGCGCCAGCAGCCAGTATAACGGGGGGAGGGACGAGCAGTACTTC. It codes for CASSQYNGGRDEQYF.

The table lists this clone with a count of one. V is TRBV4-3 and J is TRBJ2-6; TRBD1 matches at 7 bases. The CDR3 sequence is 18 residues long. Germline-derived CDR1 and CDR2 are LGHNA and YSLEER. With 5 bases clipped from V and 0 bases from J, the junction kept 10 bases outside the gene matches. CDR3 in amino acids: CASSLRTEGASGANVLTF. As DNA, the CDR3 is TGCGCCAGCAGCTTACGGACAGAGGGGGCCTCTGGGGCCAACGTCCTGACTTTC.

This clone was detected only once. This rearrangement joins TRBV10-1 to TRBJ2-2; the D is unclear. The length of the CDR3 is 15 residues. V dropped 0 bases and J dropped 5 bases, with 10 bases sitting between them. Germline V gives CDR1 WNHNN, CDR2 SYGVQD (reference sequence). CDR3 coding DNA: TGCGCCAGCAGTGAGTCAAACAGTGGAACCGGGGAGCTGTTTTTT. It is translated as CASSESNSGTGELFF.

The chain joins TRBV6-5 to TRBJ2-7, with TRBD1 identical over 10 bases. Germline lookup yields CDR1 MNHEY and CDR2 SVGAGI. The junction had 9 bases not matched to a gene; V was cut back by 6 bases and J by 4 bases. The CDR3 spans 15 residues. CDR3: CASSYRWTGGYEQYF. In DNA, the CDR3 is TGTGCCAGCAGCTACCGGTGGACAGGGGGATACGAGCAGTACTTC.

This sequence joins TRBV7-2 and TRBJ2-3, with D tentatively TRBD2 (6 bases). The CDR3 has 13 amino acids. Trimming took 1 base from V and 8 from J, leaving 10 bases between them. The germline CDR1 and CDR2 sequences are SGHTA and FQGNSA. The DNA of the CDR3 is TGTGCCAGCAGCTTAGAGCGGGCGGGTACGCAGTATTTT. Translation gives CASSLERAGTQYF.

Worth noting for this clone: The junction does not match germline at one end; this may be a read error. The gene calls are TRBV12-5 and TRBJ1-1; the D gene is possibly TRBD1 (5 bases). The CDR3 loop spans 11 amino acids. Germline CDR1 and CDR2: LGHNT and FRNRAP. For the CDR3, the DNA is TGTGCTAGTGGTCCGGGGTGGGACGGTACTTTT. It is translated as CASGPGWDGTF.

This chain joins TRBV30 and TRBJ1-2; maybe TRBD1 (5 bases). Between the trimmed V and J ends, which lost 3 bases and 8 bases, there was a span of 16 bases. The CDR3 has 13 amino acids. CDR1 is GTSNPN, CDR2 SVGIG, per germline (reference sequence). CDR3 residues: CAWRNRKIGGYTF. The CDR3 DNA is TGTGCCTGGAGGAACAGGAAAATTGGAGGCTACACCTTC. The variable domain in full, completed from reference TRBV30 and TRBJ1-2, reads SQTIHQWPATLVQPVGSPLSLECTVEGTSNPNLYWYRQAAGRGLQLLFYSVGIGQISSEVPQNLSASRPQDRQFILSSKKLLLSDSGFYLCAWRNRKIGGYTFGSGTRLTVV.

This clone was observed a single time. The rearrangement links TRBV7-2 to TRBJ1-1; D is ambiguous. The CDR3 is made up of 12 amino acids. Looked up from germline, CDR1 is SGHTA and CDR2 is FQGNSA. V gave up 1 base and J gave up 7 bases, with 7 bases separating them. The DNA of the CDR3 is TGTGCCAGCAGCTTAGGGGCTAATGAAGCTTTCTTT. Residues: CASSLGANEAFF.